This TCR beta chain was documented in a study of OX40 agonist ivuxolimab in advanced cancers. Study in general: Patients treated during dose escalation were battling hepatocellular carcinoma, melanoma, renal cell or head and neck cancer.

Assay used: immunoSEQ multiplex PCR; TCRdb lists only in-frame clones, some missing. The sample lists under 100,000 clones; approximately 82% were seen once. The germline V and J ends were trimmed by 0 bases and 4 bases, with 9 bases remaining between them. The germline CDR1 and CDR2 sequences are GTSNPN and SVGIG (reference sequence). CDR3 length: 13 residues. Here the sequenced sample was CD4+ or CD8+ T cells sorted from blood, taken in a trial of the OX40 agonist ivuxolimab. This sequence originates from an adult with an advanced solid tumor such as melanoma, head and neck, liver or kidney cancer. The V and J genes are TRBV30 and TRBJ1-1; TRBD1 is a possible D gene (6 bases). Here the CDR3 reads CAWSVLGGTEAFF. The CDR3 region has the DNA TGTGCCTGGAGTGTACTAGGGGGCACTGAAGCTTTCTTT.